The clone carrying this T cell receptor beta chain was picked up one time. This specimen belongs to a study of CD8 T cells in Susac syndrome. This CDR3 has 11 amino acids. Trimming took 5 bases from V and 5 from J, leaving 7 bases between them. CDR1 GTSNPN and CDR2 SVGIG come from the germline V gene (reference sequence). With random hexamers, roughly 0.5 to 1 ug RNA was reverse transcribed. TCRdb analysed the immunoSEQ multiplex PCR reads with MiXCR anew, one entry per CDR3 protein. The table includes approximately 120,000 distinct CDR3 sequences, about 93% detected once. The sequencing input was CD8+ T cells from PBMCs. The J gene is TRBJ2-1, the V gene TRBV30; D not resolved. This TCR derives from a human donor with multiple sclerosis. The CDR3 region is CAWQTDNEQFF. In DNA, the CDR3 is TGTGCCTGGCAAACAGACAATGAGCAGTTCTTC.